The next 9 T cell receptor beta chains were all read from a single sample in a study of blood T cell repertoires in COVID-19. TCRdb's copy holds only in-frame clones and misses some; the assay was immunoSEQ multiplex PCR. The table includes 450,000 or so clones, around 90% detected once. The sequencing input was peripheral blood. The receptors originated from a man younger than 30 with COVID-19, enrolled during active disease.

The gene calls are TRBV19 and TRBJ1-2; D may be TRBD1 (6 bases). V was cut by 1 base and J by 6 bases, with 12 bases left in between. CDR1 and CDR2 (germline): LNHDA, SQIVND (reference sequence). The CDR3 length is 14 residues. CDR3 in amino acids: CASSIVGQLHGYTF. In nucleotides, the CDR3 is TGTGCCAGTAGTATAGTCGGACAGCTCCATGGCTACACCTTC.

The chain links TRBV2 to TRBJ2-2; unclear D gene. The V gene's germline CDR1 is SNHLY and CDR2 FYNNEI. There are 14 residues in the CDR3. Trimming pared 7 bases from V and 2 bases from J, leaving 11 bases between. The CDR3 loop is CASTLLSNTGELFF. The CDR3 DNA reads TGTGCCAGCACCCTTCTCTCTAACACCGGGGAGCTGTTTTTT.

V is TRBV7-9 and J is TRBJ2-5; possibly TRBD1 for D (5 bases). Germline V lookup: CDR1 SEHNR, CDR2 FQNEAQ (reference sequence). CDR3 length: 14 residues. Trimming cost V 2 bases and J 4 bases, with 11 bases left between them. CDR3 nucleotides: TGTGCCAGCAGCTTAATGCAGGGTGGAGAGACCCAGTACTTC. Its protein product is CASSLMQGGETQYF. Combining the CDR3 with reference TRBV7-9 and TRBJ2-5 gives the whole variable domain DTGVSQNPRHKITKRGQNVTFRCDPISEHNRLYWYRQTLGQGPEFLTYFQNEAQLEKSRLLSDRFSAERPKGSFSTLEIQRTEQGDSAMYLCASSLMQGGETQYFGPGTRLLVL.

The gene calls are TRBV7-3 and TRBJ2-3; 8 bases match TRBD1. CDR1 and CDR2 from the germline V gene are SGHTA and FQGTGA. The CDR3 loop spans 17 amino acids. J gave up 4 bases and V 0 bases, and 9 bases lay outside the gene matches. In DNA, the CDR3 is TGTGCCAGCAGCTTAACGGGGGACAGGTCTCTTTCAGATACGCAGTATTTT. It codes for CASSLTGDRSLSDTQYF.

The chain combines TRBV28 with TRBJ2-7; tentatively, D is TRBD1 (6 bases). The CDR3 is 16 residues long. Deletions cut 1 base from V and 6 bases from J, with 19 bases between. CDR1 MDHEN and CDR2 SYDVKM come from the germline V gene. CDR3 region: CASSLSRQAIKGEQYF. For the CDR3, the DNA is TGTGCCAGCAGTTTATCCCGACAGGCCATCAAGGGCGAGCAGTACTTC.

The CDR3 loop reads CASSIDTGSYGYTF. CDR3 coding DNA: TGTGCCAGTAGTATAGACACAGGCTCCTATGGCTACACCTTC. The chain joins TRBV19 to TRBJ1-2; maybe TRBD1 (5 bases). The length of the CDR3 is 14 residues. Germline V CDR1 and CDR2: LNHDA, SQIVND (reference sequence). V was clipped by 0 bases and J by 4 bases, with 9 bases between them.

The J gene is TRBJ2-7, the V gene TRBV29-1, with a tentative D call TRBD2 (6 bases). V dropped 5 bases and J dropped 6 bases, with 23 bases sitting between them. This CDR3 contains 15 residues. Germline V gene lookup returns CDR1 SQVTM and CDR2 ANQGSEA. The CDR3 is CSVRPPGAPWGEQYF. CDR3 coding DNA: TGCAGCGTTAGACCTCCGGGAGCTCCTTGGGGCGAGCAGTACTTC.

This clone has a single count. V is TRBV19 and J is TRBJ1-5, with 7 bases lining up with TRBD1. This CDR3 has 16 amino acids. CDR1 LNHDA and CDR2 SQIVND come from the germline V gene (reference sequence). With 6 bases clipped from V and 3 bases from J, the junction kept 11 bases outside the gene matches. The CDR3 region has the DNA TGTGCCAGTAGGACCTTAGGGACAGCCTACAATCAGCCCCAGCATTTT. Its translation: CASRTLGTAYNQPQHF.

This clone was counted a single time. The chain combines TRBV19 with TRBJ2-5; the D is unclear. Looked up from germline, CDR1 is LNHDA and CDR2 is SQIVND (reference sequence). Trimming took 6 bases from V and 0 from J, leaving 8 bases between them. The CDR3 is 13 amino acids. Written as DNA, the CDR3 is TGTGCCAGTAGCAGCCGGGACCAAGAGACCCAGTACTTC. It is translated as CASSSRDQETQYF. The full variable domain, in which reference TRBV19 and TRBJ2-5 provide the parts outside the CDR3, is DGGITQSPKYLFRKEGQNVTLSCEQNLNHDAMYWYRQDPGQGLRLIYYSQIVNDFQKGDIAEGYSVSREKKESFPLTVTSAQKNPTAFYLCASSSRDQETQYFGPGTRLLVL.